Given below is one T cell receptor beta chain in context. Antigen specificity is unknown. The data stem from a study of T cell responses to AZD1222 COVID-19 vaccine. General study points: Baseline seropositives among AZD1222 recipients totaled only 6 or 7.

Trimming removed 5 bases at V and 1 base at J, with 8 bases between. The CDR3 sequence is 13 residues long. Germline assignment: CDR1 LNHDA and CDR2 SQIVND (reference sequence). Measured with immunoSEQ multiplex PCR; TCRdb has only the in-frame clones, and not every one. The sample has tens of thousands of clones; over 75% are singletons. The receptor was isolated from an adult in good health. This sequence joins TRBV19 and TRBJ1-1; the D gene is possibly TRBD1 (5 bases). This material consisted of peripheral blood, taken on day 0 of AZD1222 vaccination. The CDR3 nucleotides read TGTGCCAGTAGTGCCGGGACGAACACTGAAGCTTTCTTT. Its translation: CASSAGTNTEAFF.